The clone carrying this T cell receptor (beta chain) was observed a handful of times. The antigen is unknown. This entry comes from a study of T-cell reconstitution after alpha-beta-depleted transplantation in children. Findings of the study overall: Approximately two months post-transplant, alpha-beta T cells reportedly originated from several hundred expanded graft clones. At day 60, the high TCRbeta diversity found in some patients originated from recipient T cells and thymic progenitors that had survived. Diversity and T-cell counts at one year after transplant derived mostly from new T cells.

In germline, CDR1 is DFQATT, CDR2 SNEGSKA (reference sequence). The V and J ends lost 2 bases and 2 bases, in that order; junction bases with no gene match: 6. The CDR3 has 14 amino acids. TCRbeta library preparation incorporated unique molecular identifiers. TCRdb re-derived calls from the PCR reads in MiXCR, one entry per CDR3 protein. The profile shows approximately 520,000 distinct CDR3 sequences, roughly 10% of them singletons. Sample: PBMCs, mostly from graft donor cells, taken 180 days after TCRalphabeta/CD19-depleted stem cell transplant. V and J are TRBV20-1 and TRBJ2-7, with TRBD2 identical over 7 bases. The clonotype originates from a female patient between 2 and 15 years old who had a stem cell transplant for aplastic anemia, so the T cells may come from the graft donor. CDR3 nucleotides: TGCAGTGCTAGAAGTCCCAGCGGGGCCTACGAGCAGTACTTC. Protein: CSARSPSGAYEQYF.